These T cell receptor beta chains were read from a single sample in a study of blood T cell repertoires in COVID-19. Clones were sequenced by immunoSEQ multiplex PCR, and TCRdb holds only the in-frame ones, with some missing. This table has roughly 140,000 clones, 82% appearing once. Sequencing used peripheral blood. The receptors were sampled from a woman of 80 years or more with acute or convalescent COVID-19. The CDR3 runs from the conserved cysteine through the conserved F or W. Some rows mark clone size as missing; the rest say once, few, many or name a class of expanded clone.

clone size	V gene	J gene	CDR3 protein
.	TRBV2	TRBJ1-3	CASSEGAHSGNTIYF
once	TRBV25-1	TRBJ2-1	CAPPPDNEQFF
.	TRBV5-1	TRBJ2-1	CASSLIGTASYNEQFF
.	TRBV7-8	TRBJ2-4	CASSPRPGLGLKNIQYF
.	TRBV18	TRBJ1-3	CASSPTGTGSGNTIYF
.	TRBV18	TRBJ1-6	CASSPAGYNSPLHF
few	TRBV11-2	TRBJ2-2	CASRGLAGTGELFF
.	TRBV27	TRBJ2-5	CASSLTSPGEGEETQYF
.	TRBV5-4	TRBJ2-3	CASSPTSGGLTDTQYF
.	TRBV7-8	TRBJ2-7	CASSLGQGDEQYF
.	TRBV10-1	TRBJ1-4	CASSGRGRDEKLFF
.	TRBV28	TRBJ2-5	CASSNSGGAWETQYF
.	TRBV7-6	TRBJ2-1	CASSLSGGEQFF
.	TRBV4-2	TRBJ2-7	CASSQETGTGFTYEQYF
.	TRBV18	TRBJ1-3	CASSPRGALSGNTIYF
once	TRBV5-1	TRBJ2-1	CASGRQGGYNEQFF
once	TRBV1	TRBJ1-2	CTSSATGARPNYGYTF
once	TRBV7-9	TRBJ2-5	CASSLGSGGRLGETQYF
.	TRBV27	TRBJ2-1	CASSLRTGRYNEQFF
.	TRBV5-1	TRBJ2-5	CASSGIAGNQETQYF
.	TRBV19	TRBJ1-5	CATDGHLGNQPQHF
.	TRBV7-6	TRBJ2-2	CASTPGVTGELFF
once	TRBV27	TRBJ1-2	CASSIPGRGYTF
many	TRBV4-1	TRBJ2-4	CASSQGLAGENIQYF
.	TRBV5-1	TRBJ2-3	CASNNDGSTDTQYF
.	TRBV3-1/TRBV3-2	TRBJ2-2	CASTPGRGFGGWGELFF
.	TRBV5-4	TRBJ2-2	CASSSGDRYTGELFF
.	TRBV28	TRBJ2-5	CASSLGRSRDLWETQYF
.	TRBV2	TRBJ1-2	CASSENPQSGGYTF
many	TRBV7-9	TRBJ1-2	CASSLGQGSNYGYTF
.	TRBV28	TRBJ1-3	CASSLRRGSGNTIYF
few	TRBV5-1	TRBJ2-5	CASSLSSYQETQYF
.	TRBV9	TRBJ1-4	CASSARHSTGVGSEKLFF
.	TRBV1	TRBJ2-3	CTSRPIVPGTQYF
.	TRBV28	TRBJ1-5	CASSPNAGTASNQPQHF
few	TRBV2	TRBJ1-5	CASRVNPQSNQPQHF
.	TRBV27	TRBJ2-1	CASSLAPGQSYYNEQFF
once	TRBV28	TRBJ1-2	CASSPGQGYGYTF
.	TRBV5-4	TRBJ2-7	CASSFLTGGDEQYF